The 22 T cell receptor beta chains below all came from one sample that was sequenced in a study of blood T cell repertoires in COVID-19. Sequenced by immunoSEQ multiplex PCR; TCRdb stores in-frame clones only, minus some. The sample carries about 120,000 clones, about 80% recorded once. Sequencing was performed on peripheral blood. The receptors shown here come from a woman of 80 years or more with acute or convalescent COVID-19.

The rearrangement joins TRBV6-2 or TRBV6-3 to TRBJ2-7; D is perhaps TRBD2 (6 bases). This CDR3 is 17 amino acids long. Per the germline V gene, CDR1 is MNHEY and CDR2 is SVGEGT. The V end lost 2 bases, the J end lost 0 bases, and 17 bases lay between the germline ends. CDR3 in DNA: TGTGCCAGCAGTTACCCAACCGGGAGCGGTGTCTCCTACGAGCAGTACTTC. Translation: CASSYPTGSGVSYEQYF.

The chain has TRBV5-1 and TRBJ2-2, with TRBD2 matching 7 bases. Per germline, CDR1 SGHRS and CDR2 YFSETQ. The CDR3 is 14 amino acids. The V gene end was trimmed by 4 bases and the J gene end by 4 bases; junction bases not matched to a gene: 4. The CDR3 sequence: CASSQGLITGELFF. CDR3 sequence (DNA): TGCGCCAGCAGCCAGGGACTAATCACCGGGGAGCTGTTTTTT.

This chain connects TRBV20-1 to TRBJ2-5; the match to TRBD2 covers 8 bases. Germline V CDR1 and CDR2: DFQATT, SNEGSKA (reference sequence). With 3 bases clipped from V and 4 bases from J, the junction kept 4 bases outside the gene matches. The CDR3 has 13 amino acids. CDR3 residues: CSASSAGGETQYF. CDR3 nucleotide sequence: TGCAGTGCTAGTTCTGCGGGGGGAGAGACCCAGTACTTC.

V gene TRBV4-2 combines with J gene TRBJ2-3, with 11 bases fitting TRBD2. The CDR3 totals 16 residues. V shed 0 bases and J 3 bases; nucleotides not matched to a gene: 2. Germline V lookup: CDR1 LGHNA, CDR2 YNFKEQ. The CDR3 here is CASSQEASGGTDTQYF. Written as DNA, the CDR3 is TGTGCCAGCAGCCAAGAGGCTAGCGGGGGGACAGATACGCAGTATTTT.

The rearrangement links TRBV3-1 (or the pseudogene TRBV3-2) to TRBJ2-2, with 7 bases fitting TRBD2. This CDR3 has 12 amino acids. Unmatched junction bases numbered 5, after V lost 2 bases and J lost 14 bases. CDR1 is LGHDT, CDR2 YNNKEL, per germline (reference sequence). The CDR3 nucleotides read TGTGCCAGCAGCCAATCCCGGGGGGTCCTGTTTTTT. Its translation: CASSQSRGVLFF.

The chain links TRBV7-3 to TRBJ2-3, with a weak D call TRBD2 (6 bases). The CDR3 consists of 12 residues. The V gene's germline CDR1 is SGHTA and CDR2 FQGTGA. The V and J ends lost 5 bases and 5 bases respectively, with 8 bases between them. The CDR3 DNA reads TGTGCCAGCAGCGCCGGGGGAGATACGCAGTATTTT. It codes for CASSAGGDTQYF.

This chain connects TRBV7-2 to TRBJ2-7; a weak D match, TRBD2 (5 bases). Germline loops: CDR1 SGHTA, CDR2 FQGNSA. V lost 5 bases, J lost 6 bases, and 11 bases lay in between. CDR3 length: 12 amino acids. CDR3 bases: TGTGCCAGCAGCCCACGACGGGGCGAGCAGTACTTC. Encoded protein: CASSPRRGEQYF.

The chain links TRBV5-1 to TRBJ1-5, with D uncertain. With 4 bases removed from V and 2 bases from J, the gap between germline ends came to 10 bases. Per germline, CDR1 SGHRS and CDR2 YFSETQ. The CDR3 loop spans 14 amino acids. The CDR3 coding sequence is TGCGCCAGCAGCCTTTACAGTGGCAATCAGCCCCAGCATTTT. It specifies CASSLYSGNQPQHF.

The chain carries TRBV7-3 and TRBJ1-1; TRBD1 might be the D (6 bases). CDR3 length: 13 amino acids. Germline CDR1 SGHTA, CDR2 FQGTGA. V dropped 5 bases and J dropped 2 bases, with 9 bases sitting between them. The CDR3 DNA reads TGTGCCAGCAGCACAGGGAGAAACACTGAAGCTTTCTTT. Its translation: CASSTGRNTEAFF.

The gene calls are TRBV18 and TRBJ2-1, with TRBD1 identical over 10 bases. The CDR3 has 14 residues. CDR1 and CDR2 (germline): KGHSH, LQKENI. Losses at the gene ends were 8 bases for V and 7 bases for J; bases not matched to a gene: 8. Written as DNA, the CDR3 is TGTGCCAGCGCCCCCCGACAGGGGGCAAATGAGCAGTTCTTC. It specifies CASAPRQGANEQFF. Full variable domain (outside the CDR3, taken from reference TRBV18 and TRBJ2-1): NAGVMQNPRHLVRRRGQEARLRCSPMKGHSHVYWYRQLPEEGLKFMVYLQKENIIDESGMPKERFSAEFPKEGPSILRIQQVVRGDSAAYFCASAPRQGANEQFFGPGTRLTVL.

The chain recombines TRBV7-9 with TRBJ1-4, with D possibly being TRBD1 (6 bases). V was trimmed by 5 bases and J by 7 bases, leaving 14 bases between them. The CDR3 runs 14 residues. Germline V gives CDR1 SEHNR, CDR2 FQNEAQ (reference sequence). DNA for the CDR3: TGTGCCAGCAGCGTACAGGGCGTTGGTGAAAAACTGTTTTTT. Amino acids: CASSVQGVGEKLFF.

This chain links TRBV7-2 with TRBJ1-4; 11 bases map to TRBD1. Germline V lookup: CDR1 SGHTA, CDR2 FQGNSA. The junction had 5 bases not matched to a gene; V was cut back by 5 bases and J by 6 bases. The CDR3 contains 15 residues. CDR3 sequence: CASSLDRGRDEKLFF. The CDR3 DNA sequence: TGTGCCAGCAGCCTGGACAGGGGGCGGGATGAAAAACTGTTTTTT.

J is TRBJ1-3 and V is TRBV30, with TRBD1 as a possible D gene (5 bases). The V and J ends lost 5 bases and 0 bases respectively, with 23 bases between them. Germline CDR1 is GTSNPN and CDR2 is SVGIG (reference sequence). The CDR3 loop spans 18 amino acids. The CDR3 DNA follows: TGTGCCTGGGGGGGTACTGACGCCCTGAGGCTCTCTGGAAACACCATATATTTT. Its protein product is CAWGGTDALRLSGNTIYF. Full variable domain (rest looked up from reference TRBV30 and TRBJ1-3): SQTIHQWPATLVQPVGSPLSLECTVEGTSNPNLYWYRQAAGRGLQLLFYSVGIGQISSEVPQNLSASRPQDRQFILSSKKLLLSDSGFYLCAWGGTDALRLSGNTIYFGEGSWLTVV.

This sequence joins TRBV7-6 and TRBJ1-3, with 8 bases aligning to TRBD1. CDR3 length: 15 residues. CDR1 and CDR2 from the germline V gene are SGHVS and FNYEAQ. The ends lost 5 bases at V and 2 bases at J; junction bases unmatched: 5. The CDR3 region is CASSLDRGTGNTIYF. CDR3 DNA: TGTGCCAGCAGCCTTGACAGGGGCACTGGAAACACCATATATTTT.

The chain recombines TRBV18 with TRBJ2-5; D is perhaps TRBD1 (5 bases). In germline, CDR1 is KGHSH, CDR2 LQKENI. This CDR3 has 13 amino acids. Trimming removed 2 bases from V and 4 bases from J, with 8 bases in between. The CDR3 DNA is TGTGCCAGCTCACCAGCCCAGGGAGAGACCCAGTACTTC. Its protein product is CASSPAQGETQYF.

This clone appeared a single time. The genes are TRBV9 and TRBJ2-5, with D unclear. V was cut by 0 bases and J by 7 bases, with 7 bases left in between. The CDR3 totals 12 residues. Looked up from germline, CDR1 is SGDLS and CDR2 is YYNGEE. The CDR3 loop is CASSVGSGTQYF. CDR3 DNA: TGTGCCAGCAGCGTAGGATCCGGGACCCAGTACTTC. Full variable domain (rest looked up from reference TRBV9 and TRBJ2-5): DSGVTQTPKHLITATGQRVTLRCSPRSGDLSVYWYQQSLDQGLQFLIQYYNGEERAKGNILERFSAQQFPDLHSELNLSSLELGDSALYFCASSVGSGTQYFGPGTRLLVL.

J is TRBJ2-3 and V is TRBV5-8, with 7 positions matching TRBD2. V gave up 0 bases and J gave up 2 bases; unmatched junction bases: 12. CDR1 and CDR2 (germline): SGHTS, YDEGEE. The CDR3 consists of 18 residues. CDR3 coding DNA: TGTGCCAGCAGCTTGGATCCCTACGGAGCGGGGATCACAGATACGCAGTATTTT. This sequence encodes CASSLDPYGAGITDTQYF.

The rearrangement joins TRBV5-1 to TRBJ1-6, with no clear D. The germline CDR1 and CDR2 sequences are SGHRS and YFSETQ. Trimming removed 4 bases from V and 8 bases from J, with 7 bases in between. The CDR3 totals 12 residues. CDR3: CASSAGDSPLHF. The CDR3 nucleotides read TGCGCCAGCAGCGCCGGGGATTCACCCCTCCACTTT.

This clone has just a few counts. The chain carries TRBV19 and TRBJ1-4, with TRBD1 identical over 9 bases. V was pared by 9 bases and J by 6 bases, with 5 bases of the junction left unmatched. The CDR3 is made up of 13 amino acids. Germline lookup yields CDR1 LNHDA and CDR2 SQIVND (reference sequence). The CDR3 protein is CASLGQGYEKLFF. CDR3 coding DNA: TGTGCCAGCCTGGGACAGGGATATGAAAAACTGTTTTTT.

This clone was recorded only once. The chain employs TRBV3-1 (or the pseudogene TRBV3-2) and TRBJ2-6, with 7 bases matching TRBD2. CDR3 length equals 18 residues. V shed 4 bases and J 0 bases; nucleotides not matched to a gene: 9. CDR1 is LGHDT, CDR2 YNNKEL, per germline (reference sequence). CDR3 loop: CASSPRLALISGANVLTF. The CDR3 DNA reads TGTGCCAGCAGCCCGAGACTAGCCCTCATCTCTGGGGCCAACGTCCTGACTTTC.

The genes are TRBV30 and TRBJ2-5; 9 positions match TRBD2. The CDR3 is 16 residues long. Per germline, CDR1 GTSNPN and CDR2 SVGIG (reference sequence). The junction had 8 bases not matched to a gene; V was cut back by 2 bases and J by 1 base. Written as DNA, the CDR3 is TGTGCCTGGAGTCGAGCGGGAGGAGAGGCCCAAGAGACCCAGTACTTC. It specifies CAWSRAGGEAQETQYF.

V and J are TRBV28 and TRBJ1-3; D might be TRBD1 (5 bases). Germline-derived CDR1 and CDR2 are MDHEN and SYDVKM. The germline V and J ends were trimmed by 4 bases and 2 bases, with 15 bases remaining between them. CDR3 size: 16 residues. Here the CDR3 DNA reads TGTGCCAGCAGTTGGGGCGGGAGGACTACTGGAAACACCATATATTTT. Translation gives CASSWGGRTTGNTIYF.